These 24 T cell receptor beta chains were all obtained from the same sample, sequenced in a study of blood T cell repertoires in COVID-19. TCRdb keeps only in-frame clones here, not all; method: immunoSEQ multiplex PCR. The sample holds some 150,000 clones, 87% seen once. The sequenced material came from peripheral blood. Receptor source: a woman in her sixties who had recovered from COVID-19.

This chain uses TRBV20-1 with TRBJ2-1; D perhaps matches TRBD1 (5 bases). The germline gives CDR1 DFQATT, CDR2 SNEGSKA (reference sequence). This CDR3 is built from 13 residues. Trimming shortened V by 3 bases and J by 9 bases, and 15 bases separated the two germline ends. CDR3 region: CSASRQGIGEQFF. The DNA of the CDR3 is TGCAGTGCTAGTAGGCAGGGTATAGGTGAGCAGTTCTTC.

The CDR3 loop is CASRSSGGDSYNEQFF. The CDR3 nucleotides are TGCGCCAGCAGGTCTAGCGGGGGAGACTCCTACAATGAGCAGTTCTTC. The chain links TRBV5-1 to TRBJ2-1; the match to TRBD2 covers 10 bases. This CDR3 has 16 amino acids. V was pared by 5 bases and J by 0 bases, with 5 bases of the junction left unmatched. Germline CDR1 and CDR2: SGHRS and YFSETQ.

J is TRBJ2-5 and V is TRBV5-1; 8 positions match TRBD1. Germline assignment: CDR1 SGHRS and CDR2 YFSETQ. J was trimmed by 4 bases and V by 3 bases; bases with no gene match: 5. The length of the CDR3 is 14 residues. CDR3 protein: CASSSGQAGETQYF. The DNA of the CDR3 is TGCGCCAGCAGCTCGGGACAGGCGGGAGAGACCCAGTACTTC.

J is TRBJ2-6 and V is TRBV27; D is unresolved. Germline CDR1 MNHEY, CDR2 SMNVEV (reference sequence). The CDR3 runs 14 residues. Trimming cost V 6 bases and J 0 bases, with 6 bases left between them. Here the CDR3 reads CASRLHSGANVLTF. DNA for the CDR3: TGTGCCAGCAGATTACACTCTGGGGCCAACGTCCTGACTTTC.

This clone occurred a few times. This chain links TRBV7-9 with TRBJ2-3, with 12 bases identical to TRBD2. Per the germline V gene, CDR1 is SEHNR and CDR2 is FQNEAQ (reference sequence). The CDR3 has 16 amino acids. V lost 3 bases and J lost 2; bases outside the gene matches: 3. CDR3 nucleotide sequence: TGTGCCAGCAGCTTGACTAGCGGGGGTCCCACAGATACGCAGTATTTT. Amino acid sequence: CASSLTSGGPTDTQYF.

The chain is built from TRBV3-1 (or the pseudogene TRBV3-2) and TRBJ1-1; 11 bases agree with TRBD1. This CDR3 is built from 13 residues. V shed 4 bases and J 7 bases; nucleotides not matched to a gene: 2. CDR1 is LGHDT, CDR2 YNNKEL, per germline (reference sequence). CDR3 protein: CASSRTGGFEAFF. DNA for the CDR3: TGTGCCAGCAGCCGGACAGGGGGCTTTGAAGCTTTCTTT.

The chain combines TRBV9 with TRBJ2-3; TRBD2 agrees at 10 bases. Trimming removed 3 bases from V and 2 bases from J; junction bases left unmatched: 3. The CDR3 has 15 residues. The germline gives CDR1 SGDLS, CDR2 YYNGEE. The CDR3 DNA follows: TGTGCCAGCAGCGAAACTAGCGGGGTCACAGATACGCAGTATTTT. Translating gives CASSETSGVTDTQYF.

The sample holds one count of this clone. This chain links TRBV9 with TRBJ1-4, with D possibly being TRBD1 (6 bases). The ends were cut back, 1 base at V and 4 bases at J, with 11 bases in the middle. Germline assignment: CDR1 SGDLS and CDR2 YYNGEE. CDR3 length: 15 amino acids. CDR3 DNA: TGTGCCAGCAGCGTATTTGGACAGATTAATGAAAAACTGTTTTTT. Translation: CASSVFGQINEKLFF.

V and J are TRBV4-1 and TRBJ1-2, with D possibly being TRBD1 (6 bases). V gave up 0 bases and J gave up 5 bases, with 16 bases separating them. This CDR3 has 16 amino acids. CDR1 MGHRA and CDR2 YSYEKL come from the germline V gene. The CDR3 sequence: CASSQDRGGRVYGYTF. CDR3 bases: TGCGCCAGCAGCCAAGATCGGGGGGGCCGGGTATATGGCTACACCTTC.

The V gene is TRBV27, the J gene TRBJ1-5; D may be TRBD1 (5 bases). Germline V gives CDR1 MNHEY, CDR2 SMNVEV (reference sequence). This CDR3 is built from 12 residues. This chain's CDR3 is CAGWGRRSPQHF. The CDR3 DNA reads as TGTGCGGGCTGGGGCCGGAGATCTCCCCAGCATTTT.

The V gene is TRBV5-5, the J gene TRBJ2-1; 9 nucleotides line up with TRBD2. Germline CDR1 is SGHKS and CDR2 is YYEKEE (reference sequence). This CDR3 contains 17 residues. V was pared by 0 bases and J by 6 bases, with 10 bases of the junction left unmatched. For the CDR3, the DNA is TGTGCCAGCAGCTTGGGACTCTTGGGCGGGGGGGCCAATGAGCAGTTCTTC. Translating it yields CASSLGLLGGGANEQFF.

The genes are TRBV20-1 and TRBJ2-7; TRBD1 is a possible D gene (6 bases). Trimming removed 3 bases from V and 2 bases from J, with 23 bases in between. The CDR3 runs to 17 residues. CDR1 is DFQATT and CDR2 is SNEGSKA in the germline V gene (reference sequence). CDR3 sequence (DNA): TGCAGTGCTAGTCCCCCCGCGGGTACAGGGTTCCCCTACGAGCAGTACTTC. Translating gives CSASPPAGTGFPYEQYF.

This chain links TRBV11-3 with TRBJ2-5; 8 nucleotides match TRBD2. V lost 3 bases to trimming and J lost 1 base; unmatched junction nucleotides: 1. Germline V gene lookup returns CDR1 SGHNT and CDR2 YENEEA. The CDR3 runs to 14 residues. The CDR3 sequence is CASSFSGAQETQYF. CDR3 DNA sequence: TGTGCCAGCAGCTTTAGCGGGGCCCAAGAGACCCAGTACTTC.

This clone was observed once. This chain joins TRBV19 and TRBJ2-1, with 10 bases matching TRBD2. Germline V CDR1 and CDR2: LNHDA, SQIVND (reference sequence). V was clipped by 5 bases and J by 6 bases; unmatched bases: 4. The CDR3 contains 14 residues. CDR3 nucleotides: TGTGCCAGTAGTGTGAGCGGGGGGGCCAATGAGCAGTTCTTC. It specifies CASSVSGGANEQFF.

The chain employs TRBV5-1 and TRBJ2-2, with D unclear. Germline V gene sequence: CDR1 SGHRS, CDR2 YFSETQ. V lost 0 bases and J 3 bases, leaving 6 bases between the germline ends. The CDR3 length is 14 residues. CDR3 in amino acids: CASSLAIDTGELFF. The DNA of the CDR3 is TGCGCCAGCAGCTTGGCCATAGACACCGGGGAGCTGTTTTTT.

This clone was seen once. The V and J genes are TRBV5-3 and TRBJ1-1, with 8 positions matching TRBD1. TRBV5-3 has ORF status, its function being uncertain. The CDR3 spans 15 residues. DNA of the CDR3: TGTCCACAAACTTTGCAGGGGGCGAGGAACACTGAAGCTTTCTTT. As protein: CPQTLQGARNTEAFF.

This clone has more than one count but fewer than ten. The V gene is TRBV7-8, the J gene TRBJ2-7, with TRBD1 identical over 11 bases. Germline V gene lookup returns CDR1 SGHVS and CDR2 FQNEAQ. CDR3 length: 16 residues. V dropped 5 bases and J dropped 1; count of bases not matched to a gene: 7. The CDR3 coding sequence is TGTGCCAGCAGCGATCCGGGACAGGGGGAGTCCTACGAGCAGTACTTC. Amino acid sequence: CASSDPGQGESYEQYF.

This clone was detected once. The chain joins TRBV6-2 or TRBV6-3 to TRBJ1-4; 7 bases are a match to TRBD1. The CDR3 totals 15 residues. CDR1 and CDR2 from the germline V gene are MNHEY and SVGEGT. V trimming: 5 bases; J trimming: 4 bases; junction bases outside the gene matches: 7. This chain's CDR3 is CASSPPGQHNEKLFF. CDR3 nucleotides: TGTGCCAGCAGTCCCCCGGGACAGCATAATGAAAAACTGTTTTTT.

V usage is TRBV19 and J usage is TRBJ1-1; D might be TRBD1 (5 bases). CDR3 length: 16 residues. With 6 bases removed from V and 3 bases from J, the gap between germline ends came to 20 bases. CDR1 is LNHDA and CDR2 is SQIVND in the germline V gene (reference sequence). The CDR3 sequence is CASRLGVQGRYTEAFF. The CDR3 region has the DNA TGTGCCAGTAGATTAGGGGTCCAGGGCCGGTACACTGAAGCTTTCTTT. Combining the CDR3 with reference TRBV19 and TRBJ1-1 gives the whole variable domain DGGITQSPKYLFRKEGQNVTLSCEQNLNHDAMYWYRQDPGQGLRLIYYSQIVNDFQKGDIAEGYSVSREKKESFPLTVTSAQKNPTAFYLCASRLGVQGRYTEAFFGQGTRLTVV.

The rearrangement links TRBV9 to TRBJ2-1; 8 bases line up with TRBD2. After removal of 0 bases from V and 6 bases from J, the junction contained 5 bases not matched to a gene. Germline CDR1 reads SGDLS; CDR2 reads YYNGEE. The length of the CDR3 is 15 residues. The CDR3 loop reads CASSVEAGGPNEQFF. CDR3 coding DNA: TGTGCCAGCAGCGTAGAGGCGGGGGGCCCCAATGAGCAGTTCTTC.

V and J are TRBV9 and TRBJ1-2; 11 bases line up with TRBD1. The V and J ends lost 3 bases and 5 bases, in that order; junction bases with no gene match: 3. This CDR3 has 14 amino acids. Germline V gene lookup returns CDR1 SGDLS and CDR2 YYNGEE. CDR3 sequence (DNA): TGTGCCAGCAGCGCGGACAGGGGGCCATATGGCTACACCTTC. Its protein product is CASSADRGPYGYTF. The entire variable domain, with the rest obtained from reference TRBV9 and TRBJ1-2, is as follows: DSGVTQTPKHLITATGQRVTLRCSPRSGDLSVYWYQQSLDQGLQFLIQYYNGEERAKGNILERFSAQQFPDLHSELNLSSLELGDSALYFCASSADRGPYGYTFGSGTRLTVV.

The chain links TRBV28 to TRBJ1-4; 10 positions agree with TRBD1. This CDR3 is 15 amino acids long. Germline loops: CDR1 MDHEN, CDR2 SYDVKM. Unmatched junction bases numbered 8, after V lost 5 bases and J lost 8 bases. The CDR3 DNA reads TGTGCCAGCAGTGCCGCTGGGACAGGGGAGGAAAAACTGTTTTTT. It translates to CASSAAGTGEEKLFF.

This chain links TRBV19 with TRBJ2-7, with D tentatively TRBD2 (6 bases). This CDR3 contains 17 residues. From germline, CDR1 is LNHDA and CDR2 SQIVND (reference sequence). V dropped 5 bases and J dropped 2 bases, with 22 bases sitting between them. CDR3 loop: CASSERPWTNLTYEQYF. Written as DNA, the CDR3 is TGTGCCAGTAGTGAAAGACCTTGGACTAACCTCACCTACGAGCAGTACTTC. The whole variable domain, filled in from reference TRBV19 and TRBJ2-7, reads DGGITQSPKYLFRKEGQNVTLSCEQNLNHDAMYWYRQDPGQGLRLIYYSQIVNDFQKGDIAEGYSVSREKKESFPLTVTSAQKNPTAFYLCASSERPWTNLTYEQYFGPGTRLTVT.

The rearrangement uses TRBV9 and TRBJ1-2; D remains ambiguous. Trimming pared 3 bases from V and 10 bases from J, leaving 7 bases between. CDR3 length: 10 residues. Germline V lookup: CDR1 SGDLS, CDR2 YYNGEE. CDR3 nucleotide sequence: TGTGCCAGCAGCGCGGAGAACTACACCTTC. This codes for CASSAENYTF.